Given below is one T cell receptor (beta chain) in context. This clonotype appeared many times. Its antigen remains undetermined. The sample holds no much larger clone one base away, and base qualities are not on file. The data originate from a study of blood T cells in healthy people across ages (dated by TCRdb to 2015 to 2017). General notes on the study: In model experiments, template switching captured roughly one uniquely barcoded TCR beta cDNA molecule for every two T cells. Age-related changes in TCR beta repertoire diversity were measured in the study by deep sequencing normalized with unique cDNA molecular identifiers. Donors were grouped into four age groups: young (average roughly 15 years), middle-aged (roughly 37), aged (approximately 67) and long-lived (about 82). For two donors (one aged 18 to 30 and one aged 80 or older), the study analyzed two additional independent replicas of 1 million unique cDNA reads from the same blood draw. What the research found in general, with its limitations: The percentage of naive T cells measured by flow cytometry correlated strongly with observed TCR beta diversity. Since profiling was done on bulk unsorted PBMCs, naive and antigen-experienced compartments could not be conclusively compared. Because the CMV infection status of the donors was unknown, age-related changes in expanded clonotypes may potentially have been confounded. As age increased, observed TCR beta diversity per million T cells dropped in a roughly linear way, and a significant reduction was already evident by age about 40. Compared with the aged group, the long-lived group had more naive CD4+ T cells, fewer expanded clones and increased TCR diversity, suggesting age selection. Estimates of total diversity from one million sequenced T cells were regarded as lower bounds and underestimates.

Donors were 35 to 40 systemically healthy Caucasian individuals from Russia aged roughly 6 to 90 years. Each donor gave roughly 9.5 milliliters of peripheral blood, collected into EDTA-treated Vacutainer tubes. Ficoll-Paque density-gradient centrifugation was used to isolate PBMCs, with at least 6 million obtained per sample. Total RNA, at least 5 micrograms per sample, was extracted from PBMCs with Trizol reagent. The percentages of naive CD45RAhigh/CD27high T cells were determined by flow cytometry on a PBMC aliquot from every donor. Inclusive of the bounding cysteine and phenylalanine, the CDR3 is 13 residues long. This entry keeps only the CDR3 DNA: 39 bases, framed from base 1. Taken from the germline V gene (reference sequence), the CDR1 and CDR2 loops are DFQATT and SNEGSKA. Relative to germline, V is 6 bases shorter and J is 0 bases shorter, with 11 bases between their ends. Libraries were constructed by 5' RACE. Sequencing was performed on an Illumina HiSeq 2500. The second PCR ran for about 6 to 12 cycles and used a J-beta primer mix along with a sample-barcoded 5' primer. Each TCR beta cDNA molecule received a unique molecular identifier from a template-switch 5' adaptor carrying 12 random nucleotides. Each sample yielded at least 2.5 million CDR3-containing paired-end reads. First-strand cDNA synthesis was performed from all RNA using the Mint cDNA synthesis kit, with priming by a TRBC-specific oligonucleotide. All cDNA was treated with uracil-DNA glycosylase and then went through a first 18-cycle PCR with the universal primers M1SS and BC2_uni_R. In the paper's pipeline: For normalization, 1 million high-quality reads, each with a distinct molecular identifier, were randomly selected from each sample. Instead of being binned into consensus sequences, reads with shared molecular identifiers were discarded. MiTCR, with a Q25 quality threshold and the strictest error-elimination algorithm, was used for CDR3 identification, clonotype clustering and error correction. A nonparametric unseen species model using Euler transformation provided a lower-bound estimate of total TCR beta diversity. TCRdb trimmed public reads at Q25 via fastp, called clones via MiXCR and kept in-frame beta chains. Records with the same CDR3 protein are collapsed into one entry carrying the most frequent genes and DNA. TCRdb, rather than the study authors, made the V and J calls. Counted in this sample were hundreds of thousands of distinct CDR3 sequences; roughly 26% of them appeared once. The ten largest clones add up to about 3% of the sample.

These sequences were also reported in another study, on T cells of mothers and their children. The second study's paper adds: Nine systemically healthy Caucasian individuals served as donors, namely three mothers together with their six children. cDNA synthesis consumed the entire amount of extracted RNA, loaded at approximately 1.6 ug RNA in each 15 ul reaction. In the second PCR, the M1S primer introduced both the sample barcodes and 2-4 random nucleotides. More than 9 million TCR beta CDR3 reads were obtained from each mother, and millions of reads were obtained from each child. Thymic selection shapes the output of TCR recombination in a similar way in related and unrelated pairs, and inherited differences have a minor effect. Normalized repertoire overlap was always found to be slightly, but never significantly, higher in related mother-child pairs than in unrelated mother-child pairs. With a sensitivity of approximately 100 clones per million clonotypes, no persistent microchimeric T cell clones were detected. In the study, deep NGS was used to compare the TCR beta repertoires of mothers and children, and features distinguishing related mother-child pairs from unrelated individuals were sought. Mothers averaged roughly 40 +/- 4 years of age and children averaged about 10 +/- 4 years. After adapter ligation with NEBNext reagents, the libraries were sequenced on Illumina HiSeq 2000 with 100+100 nt paired-end reads. To prevent cross-contamination, the mother and child libraries were prepared a month apart and were sequenced in separate runs. Each donor had between roughly 500,000 and 2,200,000 distinct TCR beta clonotypes identified. Naive TCR beta clonotypes were estimated from low-frequency clonotypes matched to each donor's FACS-determined naive share, without sorting.

Recombination joined TRBV20-1 with TRBJ1-2, with the identity of the D gene unclear. The sequenced sample was blood. The sequence was obtained from a boy aged 10-17 years in good health. The DNA is as follows: TGCAGTGCCGAAGGAACATCTAACTATGGCTACACCTTC. This yields the protein CSAEGTSNYGYTF.